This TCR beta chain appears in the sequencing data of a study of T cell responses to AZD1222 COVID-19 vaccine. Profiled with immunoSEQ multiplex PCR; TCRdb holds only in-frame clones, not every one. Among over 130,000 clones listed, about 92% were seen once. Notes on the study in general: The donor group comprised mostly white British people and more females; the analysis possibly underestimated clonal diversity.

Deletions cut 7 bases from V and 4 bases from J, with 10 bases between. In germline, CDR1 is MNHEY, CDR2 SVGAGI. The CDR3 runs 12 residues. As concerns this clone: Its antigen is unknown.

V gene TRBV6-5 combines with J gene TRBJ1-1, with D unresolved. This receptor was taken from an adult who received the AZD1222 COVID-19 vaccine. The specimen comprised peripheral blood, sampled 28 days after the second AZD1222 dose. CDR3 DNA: TGTGCCAGCACCCACCGGGGCACTGAAGCTTTCTTT. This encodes CASTHRGTEAFF.